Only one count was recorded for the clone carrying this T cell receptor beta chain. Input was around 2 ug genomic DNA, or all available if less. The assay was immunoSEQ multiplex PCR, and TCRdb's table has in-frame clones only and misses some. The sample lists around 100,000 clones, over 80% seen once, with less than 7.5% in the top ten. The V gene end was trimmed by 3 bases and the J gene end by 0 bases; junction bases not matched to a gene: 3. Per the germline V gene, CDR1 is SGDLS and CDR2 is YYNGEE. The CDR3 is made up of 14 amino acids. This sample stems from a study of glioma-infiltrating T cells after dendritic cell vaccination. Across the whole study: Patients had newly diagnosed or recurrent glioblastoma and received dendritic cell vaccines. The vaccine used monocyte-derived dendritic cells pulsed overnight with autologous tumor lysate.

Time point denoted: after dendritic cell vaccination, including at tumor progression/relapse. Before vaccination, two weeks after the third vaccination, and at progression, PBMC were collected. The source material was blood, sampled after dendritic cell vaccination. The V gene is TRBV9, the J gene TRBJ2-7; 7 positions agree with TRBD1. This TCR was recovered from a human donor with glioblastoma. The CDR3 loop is CASSADRDSYEQYF. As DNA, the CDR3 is TGTGCCAGCAGCGCCGACAGGGACTCCTACGAGCAGTACTTC.